The 4 T cell receptor beta chains reported below all come from one sample, sequenced in a study of Graves' ophthalmopathy and Graves' hyperthyroidism. Researchers took RNA transcripts and amplified TCR beta CDR3 regions from them. HTBI-primed RT-PCR formed the first round, and a multiplex PCR formed the second. MiXCR, applied by TCRdb to the multiplex PCR reads, yields one record per CDR3 protein. Among around 520,000 distinct CDR3 sequences, roughly 40% were seen once, and the ten largest hold 3.5% to 4.5%. Sequences were obtained from peripheral blood or thyroid tissue (not recorded which). The receptor set was obtained from an adult man with Graves' hyperthyroidism.

Details on this clonotype: This may stem from a read error, because a much larger clone lies one nucleotide away. The chain links TRBV5-4 to TRBJ1-1, with 8 bases matching TRBD1. The CDR3 is made up of 13 amino acids. The V gene's germline CDR1 is SGHNT and CDR2 YYREEE (reference sequence). Written as DNA, the CDR3 is TGTGCCGGCAGCCCGACAGGGGAGACTGAAGCTTTCTTT. Translation gives CAGSPTGETEAFF.

This clonotype was counted ten times or more. V usage is TRBV10-3 and J usage is TRBJ2-2, with 9 bases matching TRBD1. The germline V gene encodes CDR1 ENHRY and CDR2 SYGVKD. The CDR3 contains 16 residues. Trimming took 3 bases from V and 4 from J; bases not matched to a gene: 6. The CDR3 protein is CAISDSGTGFTGELFF. CDR3 bases: TGTGCCATCAGTGACTCCGGGACAGGGTTCACCGGGGAGCTGTTTTTT.

DNA of the CDR3: TGTGCTAGTGGTTCCTTCACTGGACTAGCCCCCTACGAGCAGTACTTC. Its translation is CASGSFTGLAPYEQYF. The rearrangement links TRBV12-5 to TRBJ2-7; 8 bases are shared with TRBD2. The CDR3 runs to 16 residues. Germline assignment: CDR1 LGHNT and CDR2 FRNRAP. After removal of 4 bases from V and 2 bases from J, the junction contained 10 bases not matched to a gene.

There are a few counts of this clonotype. V and J are TRBV25-1 and TRBJ2-5; 9 positions agree with TRBD2. The CDR3 runs to 18 residues. Germline trimming cut 6 bases from V and 5 bases from J; bases unmatched to any gene: 19. The germline V gene encodes CDR1 MGHDK and CDR2 SYGVNS. Here the CDR3 DNA reads TGTGCCAGCAGCGCGCCTCCTCTATCGGGACTAGCTGTGGAGACCCAGTACTTC. It is translated as CASSAPPLSGLAVETQYF.